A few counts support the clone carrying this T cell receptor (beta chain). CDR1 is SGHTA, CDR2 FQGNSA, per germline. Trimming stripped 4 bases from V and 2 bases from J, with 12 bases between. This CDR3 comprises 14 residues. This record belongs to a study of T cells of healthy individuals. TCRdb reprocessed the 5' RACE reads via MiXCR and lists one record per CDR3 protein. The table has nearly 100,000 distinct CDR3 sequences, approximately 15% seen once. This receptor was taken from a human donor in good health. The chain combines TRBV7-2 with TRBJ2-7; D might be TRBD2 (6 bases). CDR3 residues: CASSYAGLPYEQYF. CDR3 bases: TGTGCCAGCAGCTATGCGGGACTCCCCTACGAGCAGTACTTC.